A single sample is the source of the 2 T cell receptor beta chains below, sequenced in a study of blood T cell repertoires in COVID-19. Clones were sequenced by immunoSEQ multiplex PCR, and TCRdb holds only the in-frame ones, with some missing. The sample carries a few hundred thousand clones, more than 75% recorded once. Specimen: PBMCs or T cells enriched from blood (not recorded which). These receptors came from a woman aged 18-35 years who had recovered from COVID-19.

The chain combines TRBV11-2 with TRBJ2-7; 13 bases are a match to TRBD2. This CDR3 region has 19 residues. Germline V gene lookup returns CDR1 SGHAT and CDR2 FQNNGV. The V and J ends lost 5 bases and 4 bases, in that order; junction bases with no gene match: 17. This CDR3 is CASSRPSGLAGKGLYEQYF. The CDR3 nucleotides read TGTGCCAGCAGCAGACCTTCGGGACTAGCGGGGAAGGGGTTATACGAGCAGTACTTC.

This rearrangement joins TRBV19 to TRBJ1-1, with D uncertain. Trimming took 7 bases from V and 0 from J, leaving 9 bases between them. Germline V gene sequence: CDR1 LNHDA, CDR2 SQIVND (reference sequence). The CDR3 extends over 13 amino acids. CDR3 DNA sequence: TGTGCCAGTACCTCAGAGGTGAACACTGAAGCTTTCTTT. Its translation: CASTSEVNTEAFF.